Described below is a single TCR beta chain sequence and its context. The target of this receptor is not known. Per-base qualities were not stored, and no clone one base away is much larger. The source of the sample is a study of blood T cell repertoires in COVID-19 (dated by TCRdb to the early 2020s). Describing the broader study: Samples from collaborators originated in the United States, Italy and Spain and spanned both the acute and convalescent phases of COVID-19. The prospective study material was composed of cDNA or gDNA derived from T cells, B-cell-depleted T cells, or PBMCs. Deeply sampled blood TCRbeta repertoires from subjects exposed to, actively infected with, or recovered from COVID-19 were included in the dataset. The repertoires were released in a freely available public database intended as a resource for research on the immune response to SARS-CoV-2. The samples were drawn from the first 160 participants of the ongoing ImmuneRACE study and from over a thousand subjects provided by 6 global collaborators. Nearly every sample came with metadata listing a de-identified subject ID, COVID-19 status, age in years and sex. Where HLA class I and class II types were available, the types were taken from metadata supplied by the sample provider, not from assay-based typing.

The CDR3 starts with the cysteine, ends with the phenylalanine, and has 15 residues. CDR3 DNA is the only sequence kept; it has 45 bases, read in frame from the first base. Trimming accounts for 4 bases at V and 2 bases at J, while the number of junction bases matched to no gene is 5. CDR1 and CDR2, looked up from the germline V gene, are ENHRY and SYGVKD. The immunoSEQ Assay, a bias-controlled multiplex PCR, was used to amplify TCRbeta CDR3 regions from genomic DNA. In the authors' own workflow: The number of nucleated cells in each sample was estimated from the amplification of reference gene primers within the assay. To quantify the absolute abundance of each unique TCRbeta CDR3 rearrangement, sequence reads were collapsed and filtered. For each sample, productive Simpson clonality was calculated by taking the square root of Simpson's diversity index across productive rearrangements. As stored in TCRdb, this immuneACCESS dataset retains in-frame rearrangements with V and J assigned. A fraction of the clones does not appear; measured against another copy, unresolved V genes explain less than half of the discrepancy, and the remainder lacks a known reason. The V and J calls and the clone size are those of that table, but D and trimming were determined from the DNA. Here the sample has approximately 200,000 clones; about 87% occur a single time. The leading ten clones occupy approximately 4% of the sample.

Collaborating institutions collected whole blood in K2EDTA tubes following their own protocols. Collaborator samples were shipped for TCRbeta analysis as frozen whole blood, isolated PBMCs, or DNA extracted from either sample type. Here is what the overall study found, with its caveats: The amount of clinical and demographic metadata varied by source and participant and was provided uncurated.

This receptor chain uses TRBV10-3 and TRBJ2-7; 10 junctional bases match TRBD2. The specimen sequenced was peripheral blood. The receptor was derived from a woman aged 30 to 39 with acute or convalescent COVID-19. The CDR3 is CAISATSGNPYEQYF. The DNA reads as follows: TGTGCCATCAGTGCTACTAGCGGGAATCCCTACGAGCAGTACTTC.